This TCR beta chain derives from a study of blood T cells in healthy people across ages. Study results and limitations: A roughly linear fall in TCR beta diversity per million T cells was seen with increasing age.

Germline lookup yields CDR1 MNHEY and CDR2 SVGAGI. This CDR3 comprises 15 residues. Next came a second PCR, run for 7 to 11 cycles, which used a sample-barcoded 5' primer along with a J-beta primer mix. Each CDR3 protein is one row after TCRdb ran MiXCR on the 5' RACE reads. The sample lists about 780,000 distinct CDR3 sequences, 35% to 60% occurring once. Only a few counts were recorded for this clonotype. Its matching antigen is unknown. Sample: blood. This chain links TRBV6-5 with TRBJ2-5; 9 bases map to TRBD1. The end of the DNA is better explained by TRBJ2-7, so the J call may be wrong. The TCR sequence derives from a man of 80 years or more in good health. The CDR3 region is CASSYRGQGVYEQYF. CDR3 sequence (DNA): TGTGCCAGCAGTTACAGGGGACAGGGAGTCTACGAGCAGTACTTC.